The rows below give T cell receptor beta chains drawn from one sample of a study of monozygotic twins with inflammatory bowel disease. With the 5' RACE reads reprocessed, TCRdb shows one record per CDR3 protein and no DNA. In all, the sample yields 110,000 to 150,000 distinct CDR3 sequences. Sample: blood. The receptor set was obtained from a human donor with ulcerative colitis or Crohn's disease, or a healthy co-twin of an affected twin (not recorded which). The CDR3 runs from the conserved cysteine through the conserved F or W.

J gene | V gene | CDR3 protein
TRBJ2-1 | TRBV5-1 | CASSLVGTGFNEQFF
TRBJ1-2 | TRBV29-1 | CSVETGFTNYGYTF
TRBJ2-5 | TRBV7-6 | CASSQTGSFQETQYF
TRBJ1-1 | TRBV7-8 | CASSLEVGNTEAFF
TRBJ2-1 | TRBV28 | CASSFPEAGVLIEQFF
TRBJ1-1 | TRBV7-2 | CASSLGDRKIEAFF
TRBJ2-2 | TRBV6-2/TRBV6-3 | CASSYVRVRRTGELFF
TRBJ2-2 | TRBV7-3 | CASSLGLAGELFF
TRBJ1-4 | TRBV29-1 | CSVEGSGTGNEKLFF
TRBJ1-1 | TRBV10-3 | CAISEWVGLNTEAFF
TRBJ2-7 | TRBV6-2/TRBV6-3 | CASSSGTSGLWISEQYF
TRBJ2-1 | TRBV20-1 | CSARWGGGSYNEQFF
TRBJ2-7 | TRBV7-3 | CASSVLAEYEQYF
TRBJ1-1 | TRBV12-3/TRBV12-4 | CASSLPGEAFF
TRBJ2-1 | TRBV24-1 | CATSDSGTGVHEQFF
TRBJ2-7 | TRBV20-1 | CSARGPPYTGYEQYF
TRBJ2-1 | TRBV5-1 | CASSLGPRGGRSYNEQFF
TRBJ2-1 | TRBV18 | CASSPRVGASNEQFF
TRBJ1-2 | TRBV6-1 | CASSGQGKNYGYTF
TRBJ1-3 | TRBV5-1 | CASSLGGSGGNTIYF
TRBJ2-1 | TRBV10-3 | CAISESRDRGNDEQFF
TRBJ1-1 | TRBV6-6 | CASGERAMNTEAFF
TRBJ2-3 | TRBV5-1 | CASSKSGDTQYF
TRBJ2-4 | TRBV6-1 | CASESGSESKNIQYF
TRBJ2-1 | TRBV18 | CASSPGIYNEQFF
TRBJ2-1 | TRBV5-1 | CASSLTGGRNEQFF
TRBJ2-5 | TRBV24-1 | CATSGQGLRETQYF
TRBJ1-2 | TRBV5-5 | CASSLQGTDGYTF
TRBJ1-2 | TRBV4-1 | CASSLTGTANYGYTF
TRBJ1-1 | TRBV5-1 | CASSLQDTEAFF
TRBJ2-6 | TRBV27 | CASRLSGANVLTF
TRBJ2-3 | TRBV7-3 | CASSSAGLRTDTQYF
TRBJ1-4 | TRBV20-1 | CSASATRDRAEKLFF
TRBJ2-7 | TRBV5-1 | CASSIQGRNNEQYF
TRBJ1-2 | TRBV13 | CASSSLPTDGYTF
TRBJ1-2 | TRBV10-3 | CAITPGQGANYGYTF
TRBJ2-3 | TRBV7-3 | CASSLDWTDTQYF
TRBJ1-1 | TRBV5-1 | CASSLSGKDTEAFF
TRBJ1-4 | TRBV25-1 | CASSEPRREKLFF
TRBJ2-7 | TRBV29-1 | CSVADLAGVAEQYF
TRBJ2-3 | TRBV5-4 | CASSPTGGEDTQYF
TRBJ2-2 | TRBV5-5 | CASSSLGTVNTGELFF
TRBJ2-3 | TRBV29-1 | CSVPTGSQTDTQYF